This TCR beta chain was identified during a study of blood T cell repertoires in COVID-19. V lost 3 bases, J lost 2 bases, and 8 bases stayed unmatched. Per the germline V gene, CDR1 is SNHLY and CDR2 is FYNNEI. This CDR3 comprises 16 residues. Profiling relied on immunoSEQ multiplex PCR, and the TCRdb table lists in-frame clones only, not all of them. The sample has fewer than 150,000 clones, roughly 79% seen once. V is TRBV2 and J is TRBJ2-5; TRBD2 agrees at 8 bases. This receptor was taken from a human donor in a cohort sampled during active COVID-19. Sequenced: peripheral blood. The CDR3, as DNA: TGTGCCAGCAGTGACCTCCTCTCTAGCGGGCAAGAGACCCAGTACTTC. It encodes CASSDLLSSGQETQYF.